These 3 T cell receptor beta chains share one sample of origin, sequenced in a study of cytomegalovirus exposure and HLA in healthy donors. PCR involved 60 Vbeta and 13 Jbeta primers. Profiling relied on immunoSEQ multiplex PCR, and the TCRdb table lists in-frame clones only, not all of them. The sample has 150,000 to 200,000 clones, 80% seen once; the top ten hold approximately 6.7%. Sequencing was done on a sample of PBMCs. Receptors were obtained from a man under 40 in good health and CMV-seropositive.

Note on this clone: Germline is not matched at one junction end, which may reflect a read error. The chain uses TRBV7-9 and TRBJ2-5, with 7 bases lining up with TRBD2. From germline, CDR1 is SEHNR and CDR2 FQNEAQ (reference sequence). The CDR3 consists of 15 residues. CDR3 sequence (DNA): TGTTCCAGCAGCTTTCTAGGGACTAATGAAGAGACCCAGTACTTC. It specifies CSSSFLGTNEETQYF.

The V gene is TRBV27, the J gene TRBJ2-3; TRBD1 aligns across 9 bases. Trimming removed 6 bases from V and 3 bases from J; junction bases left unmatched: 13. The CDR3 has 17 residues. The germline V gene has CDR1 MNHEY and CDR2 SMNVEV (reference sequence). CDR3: CASSRTTGTGRTDTQYF. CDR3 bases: TGTGCCAGCAGCCGAACCACCGGGACAGGGCGGACAGATACGCAGTATTTT.

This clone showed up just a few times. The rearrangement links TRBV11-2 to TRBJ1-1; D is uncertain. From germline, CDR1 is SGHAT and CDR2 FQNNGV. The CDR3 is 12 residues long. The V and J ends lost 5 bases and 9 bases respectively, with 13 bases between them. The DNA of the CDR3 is TGTGCCAGCAGCCTCGAGAGGGTTAAAGCTTTCTTT. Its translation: CASSLERVKAFF. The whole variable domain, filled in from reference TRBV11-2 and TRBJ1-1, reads EAGVAQSPRYKIIEKRQSVAFWCNPISGHATLYWYQQILGQGPKLLIQFQNNGVVDDSQLPKDRFSAERLKGVDSTLKIQPAKLEDSAVYLCASSLERVKAFFGQGTRLTVV.